A single sample is the source of the 10 T cell receptor beta chains below, sequenced in a study of response to subunit inactivated influenza vaccine. From the RT-PCR reads, TCRdb called clonotypes with MiXCR, one entry per CDR3 protein. The sample has 630,000 or so distinct CDR3 sequences, 15% to 18% seen once. The starting material was PBMCs from blood, obtained approximately 12 days after vaccination. These receptors were collected from a man in his fifties or sixties who received an inactivated influenza vaccine.

V is TRBV10-2 and J is TRBJ1-1; D unclear. The CDR3 totals 12 residues. Trimming removed 8 bases at V and 1 base at J, with 8 bases between. The germline V gene encodes CDR1 WSHSY and CDR2 SAAADI. CDR3 sequence (DNA): TGCGCCAGCCTCGGCAGGAACACTGAAGCTTTCTTT. Its translation is CASLGRNTEAFF.

The chain joins TRBV11-2 to TRBJ1-1; D ambiguous. The V gene's germline CDR1 is SGHAT and CDR2 FQNNGV. Trimming pared 1 base from V and 0 bases from J, leaving 18 bases between. The CDR3 has 18 residues. CDR3: CASSLGPRTASMNTEAFF. CDR3 nucleotides: TGTGCCAGCAGCTTAGGCCCTAGGACGGCAAGCATGAACACTGAAGCTTTCTTT.

The chain links TRBV20-1 to TRBJ2-3; D is unclear. Trimming removed 5 bases from V and 6 bases from J, with 21 bases in between. Germline CDR1 is DFQATT and CDR2 is SNEGSKA (reference sequence). CDR3 size: 15 residues. For the CDR3, the DNA is TGCAGTGCTGGATTTACGGGCCCCATACGGGATACGCAGTATTTT. Translated: CSAGFTGPIRDTQYF.

The V gene is TRBV6-1, the J gene TRBJ1-3; 7 bases fit TRBD1. CDR3 length: 15 residues. From germline, CDR1 is MNHNS and CDR2 SASEGT. The ends lost 6 bases at V and 3 bases at J; junction bases unmatched: 8. The CDR3: CASRKRTGVGNTIYF. The DNA for the CDR3 is TGTGCCAGCAGGAAACGTACAGGGGTTGGAAACACCATATATTTT.

This clonotype was counted between two and nine times. The chain carries TRBV6-2 or TRBV6-3 and TRBJ1-1, with 7 bases identical to TRBD1. The CDR3 contains 17 residues. The J segment lost 2 bases and the V segment lost 5 bases, leaving 14 bases of the junction unmatched. The V gene's germline CDR1 is MNHEY and CDR2 SVGEGT. CDR3 DNA: TGTGCCAGCAGTGTGATTTGGACGGAGGGGGCAAACACTGAAGCTTTCTTT. It codes for CASSVIWTEGANTEAFF.

This sequence joins TRBV18 and TRBJ1-6; D is undetermined. The V end was cut by 3 bases, the J end by 8 bases, with 8 bases between. CDR1 is KGHSH, CDR2 LQKENI, per germline. The CDR3 consists of 13 residues. CDR3 sequence: CASSPGFDSPLHF. CDR3 bases: TGTGCCAGCTCACCCGGTTTTGATTCACCCCTCCACTTT. Drawing the rest from reference TRBV18 and TRBJ1-6, the complete variable domain is NAGVMQNPRHLVRRRGQEARLRCSPMKGHSHVYWYRQLPEEGLKFMVYLQKENIIDESGMPKERFSAEFPKEGPSILRIQQVVRGDSAAYFCASSPGFDSPLHFGNGTRLTVT.

The table lists this clonotype with a few counts. The chain employs TRBV28 and TRBJ2-7; 10 bases fit TRBD2. Germline CDR1 MDHEN, CDR2 SYDVKM. Trimming removed 3 bases from V and 0 bases from J; junction bases left unmatched: 2. The CDR3 covers 15 residues. As DNA, the CDR3 is TGTGCCAGCAGTTTTCTAGCGGGGGCCTCCTACGAGCAGTACTTC. It translates to CASSFLAGASYEQYF.

This clonotype was counted many times. This rearrangement joins TRBV7-2 to TRBJ2-2; TRBD2 might be the D (6 bases). Germline V gene lookup returns CDR1 SGHTA and CDR2 FQGNSA. V was clipped by 1 base and J by 2 bases, with 8 bases between them. The CDR3 runs to 15 residues. The CDR3 spells CASSLGGVNTGELFF. For the CDR3, the DNA is TGTGCCAGCAGCTTAGGCGGGGTTAACACCGGGGAGCTGTTTTTT.

In the case of this clonotype: This CDR3 fails to terminate in the conserved phenylalanine or tryptophan, so it likely reflects a read error. J is TRBJ2-2 and V is TRBV4-3; no reliable D call. The length of the CDR3 is 14 residues. Germline V gene data show CDR1 as LGHNA and CDR2 as YSLEER. The V gene lost 3 bases and the J gene lost 1 base, with 6 bases spanning the gap. CDR3 coding DNA: TGCGCCAGCAGCCACTCTTTGAACACCGGGGAGCTGTTTCTT. Translated: CASSHSLNTGELFL.

The chain carries TRBV5-8 and TRBJ1-2, with D possibly being TRBD1 (5 bases). Trimming removed 6 bases from V and 1 base from J, with 13 bases in between. The CDR3 loop spans 14 amino acids. Germline CDR1 reads SGHTS; CDR2 reads YDEGEE. The DNA of the CDR3 is TGTGCCAGCACCGAAATGGGGCGTAACTATGGCTACACCTTC. Protein sequence: CASTEMGRNYGYTF.